The entry below describes one T cell receptor (beta chain). Its antigen specificity is not known. Per-base qualities were not stored, and no clone one base away is much larger. V is shortened by 8 bases, J by 1 base, and the region joining them spans 20 bases. Including cysteine and phenylalanine, the CDR3 has 16 amino acids. Left in the record is the CDR3 DNA by itself, 48 bases read in frame from the first base. Reading the germline V gene gives CDR1 ENHRY and CDR2 SYGVKD. Sequencing instrument: Illumina HiSeq 1500. In-frame beta chains were kept once TCRdb had trimmed the public reads at Q25 with fastp and called clones with MiXCR. Every distinct CDR3 protein forms one entry, paired with its most common genes and DNA. This sample gives hundreds of thousands of distinct CDR3 sequences in total; about 29% of them show up just once. 20% of the sample goes to the ten largest clones. What this sample's treatment or condition label stands for: in vitro stimulation with specific CMV peptide epitopes to enrich CMV-specific T cells.

The data were taken from a study of T cell repertoires in cytomegalovirus infection (dated 2019 in TCRdb). Concerning the study at large: The peptide stimulations were aimed at well-studied HLA-B-restricted epitopes as well as recently identified HLA-C-restricted CMV epitopes, whose presentation resists viral immunomodulation. Donor HLA type was relevant to the analysis, as public TCR beta signatures indicated carriage of CMV infection together with the matching HLA type.

Overall results and qualifications from the work: The ex vivo response was dominated by HLA-C-restricted CMV-specific TCR beta clonotypes, which also provided the single most frequent clonotype in two of eight donors. Cumulative frequency of public TCR beta family members discriminated carriers of CMV infection plus the relevant HLA type in this cohort and an independent roughly 330-donor cohort.

This sequence was found in a human donor in good health (CMV status not recorded). Some clones in this sample may be carry-over from other donors' samples. This chain is built from TRBV10-3 and TRBJ1-1; possibly the D gene is TRBD1, per 6 matching bases. The sample in question was cultured PBMCs, obtained from culture after CMV antigen stimulation. Here the CDR3 is given as CAIARILQGTNTEAFF. The DNA sequence is given as TGTGCCATCGCGCGGATCCTACAGGGAACGAACACTGAAGCTTTCTTT.